This T cell receptor (beta chain) is from a study of Ad26.COV2.S vaccination and SARS-CoV-2 variants. Study-wide context: The authors gave Ad26.COV2.S intramuscularly, either once or twice 56 days apart.

Details on this clone: The antigen remains undetermined.

Treatment described: roughly 20 received Ad26.COV2.S at low or high dose, single or two shots; about 5 received placebo; per-sample allocation not given. Sampling was done on day 63 after the first vaccine or placebo injection. Profiled with immunoSEQ multiplex PCR; TCRdb holds only in-frame clones, not every one. In the table there are over 300,000 clones, about 83% of which are singletons. The CDR3 extends over 14 amino acids. CDR1 and CDR2 from the germline V gene are SGDLS and YYNGEE. J gave up 5 bases and V 3 bases, and 5 bases lay outside the gene matches. Overall study findings and caveats: Recipients of either vaccine or placebo displayed similar breadth of non-spike TCRs.

The material sequenced was peripheral blood, taken in a trial of Ad26.COV2.S vaccine versus placebo. This sequence was found in a person aged 18-60 years who received the Ad26.COV2.S COVID-19 vaccine or a placebo. The V gene is TRBV9, the J gene TRBJ1-5; 7 bases are shared with TRBD1. The CDR3 DNA reads as TGTGCCAGCAGCGCCGGGACAGCTTATCAGCCCCAGCATTTT. It codes for CASSAGTAYQPQHF.